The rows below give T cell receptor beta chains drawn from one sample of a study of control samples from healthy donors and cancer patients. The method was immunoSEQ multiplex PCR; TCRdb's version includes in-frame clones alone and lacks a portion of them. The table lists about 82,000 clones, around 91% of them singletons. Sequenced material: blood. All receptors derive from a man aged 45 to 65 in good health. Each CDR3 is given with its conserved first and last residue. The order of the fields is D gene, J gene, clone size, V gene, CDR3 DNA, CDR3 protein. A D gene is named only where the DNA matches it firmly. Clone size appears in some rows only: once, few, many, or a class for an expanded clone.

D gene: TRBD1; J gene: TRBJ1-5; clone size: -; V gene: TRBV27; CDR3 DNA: TGTGCCAGCAGTCCAGCCGGGCAGGGGGCCTTTCAGCCCCAGCATTTT; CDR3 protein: CASSPAGQGAFQPQHF
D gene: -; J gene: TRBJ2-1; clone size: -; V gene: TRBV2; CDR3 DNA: TGTGCCAGCAGTCCCCAGGGCAATGAGCAGTTCTTC; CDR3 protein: CASSPQGNEQFF
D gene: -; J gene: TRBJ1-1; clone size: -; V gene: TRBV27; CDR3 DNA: TGTGCCAGCAGCCCATCCTGGAGCACTGAAGCTTTCTTT; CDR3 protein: CASSPSWSTEAFF
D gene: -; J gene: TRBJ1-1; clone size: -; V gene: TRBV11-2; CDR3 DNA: TGTGCCAGCAGCTTAGCCCGGGGGACTGAAGCTTTCTTT; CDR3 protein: CASSLARGTEAFF
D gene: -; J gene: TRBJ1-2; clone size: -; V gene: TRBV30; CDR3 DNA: TGTGCCTCCACCACCGACAGTAACTATGGCTACACCTTC; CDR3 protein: CASTTDSNYGYTF
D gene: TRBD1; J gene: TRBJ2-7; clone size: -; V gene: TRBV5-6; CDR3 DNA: TGTGCCAGCACCTTTCGGCAGGACAGGGTAGCGGAGCAGTACTTC; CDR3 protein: CASTFRQDRVAEQYF
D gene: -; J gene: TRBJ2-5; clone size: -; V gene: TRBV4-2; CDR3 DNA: TGTGCCAGCAGCCTAAGCACGGCTGAGACCCAGTACTTC; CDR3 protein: CASSLSTAETQYF
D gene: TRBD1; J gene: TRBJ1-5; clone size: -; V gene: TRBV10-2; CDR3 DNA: TGCGCCAGCGGGGTAGAGGGGGCACCCGATCAGCCCCAGCATTTT; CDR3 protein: CASGVEGAPDQPQHF
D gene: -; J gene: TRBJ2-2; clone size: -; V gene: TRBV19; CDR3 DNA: TGTGCCAGTACGAAATGGACCCCCTCGAACACCGGGGAGCTGTTTTTT; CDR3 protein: CASTKWTPSNTGELFF
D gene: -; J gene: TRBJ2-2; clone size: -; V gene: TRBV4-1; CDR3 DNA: TGCGCCAGCAGCCAATTTTCCCTCGTGCCCGGGGAGCTGTTTTTT; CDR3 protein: CASSQFSLVPGELFF
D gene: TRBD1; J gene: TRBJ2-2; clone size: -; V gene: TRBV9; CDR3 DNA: TGTGCCAGCAGCCCAGCCGGGACAGGGGGAGGCGGGGAGCTGTTTTTT; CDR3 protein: CASSPAGTGGGGELFF
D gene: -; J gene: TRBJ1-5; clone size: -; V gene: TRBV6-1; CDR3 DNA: TGTGCCAGCAGTGAAGTCTGGACAGCTAGCAATCAGCCCCAGCATTTT; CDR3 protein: CASSEVWTASNQPQHF
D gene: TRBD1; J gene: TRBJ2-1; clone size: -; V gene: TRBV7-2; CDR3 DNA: TGTGCCAGCAGCTTATCAGGGGACAGCTACAATGAGCAGTTCTTC; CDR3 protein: CASSLSGDSYNEQFF
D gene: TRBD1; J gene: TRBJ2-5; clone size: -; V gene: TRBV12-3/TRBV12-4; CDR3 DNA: TGTGCCAGCAAACCCACAGGGGAAGAGACCCAGTACTTC; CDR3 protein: CASKPTGEETQYF
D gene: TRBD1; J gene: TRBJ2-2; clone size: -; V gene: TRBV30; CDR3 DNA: TGTGCCTGGAAGCGGGGGACAGGGGTATTTTCCGGGGAGCTGTTTTTT; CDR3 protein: CAWKRGTGVFSGELFF
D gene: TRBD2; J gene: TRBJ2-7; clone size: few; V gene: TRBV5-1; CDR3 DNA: TGCGCCAGCACCTCAAGAACCGGGACTACTACTCAGCAGTACTTC; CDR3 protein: CASTSRTGTTTQQYF
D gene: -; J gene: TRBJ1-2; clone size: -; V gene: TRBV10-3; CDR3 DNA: TGTGCCATCCAACCCGCCCGGCAGATAAATGGCTACACCTTC; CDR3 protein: CAIQPARQINGYTF
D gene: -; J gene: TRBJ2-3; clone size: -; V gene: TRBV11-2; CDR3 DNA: TGTGCCAGCAGCTTAGTAACGGGACTCCGCACAGATACGCAGTATTTT; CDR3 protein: CASSLVTGLRTDTQYF
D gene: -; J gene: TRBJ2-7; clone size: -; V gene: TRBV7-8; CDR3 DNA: TGTGCCAGCAGCTCCCCGCGGTTCACCTACGAGCAGTACTTC; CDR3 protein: CASSSPRFTYEQYF
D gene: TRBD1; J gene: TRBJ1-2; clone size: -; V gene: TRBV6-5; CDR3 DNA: TGTGCCAGCACCACAGGGGTCCTACGCTACACCTTC; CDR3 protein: CASTTGVLRYTF
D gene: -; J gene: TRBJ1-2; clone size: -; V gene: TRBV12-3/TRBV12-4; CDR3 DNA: TGTGCCAGCAGTTTTCTCCTTTTCCATGGCTACACCTTC; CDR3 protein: CASSFLLFHGYTF
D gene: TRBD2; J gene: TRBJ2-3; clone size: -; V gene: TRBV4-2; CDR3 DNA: TGTGCCAGCAGCCAACTTGCCGGGACTAGCGGTTATACGCAGTATTTT; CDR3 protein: CASSQLAGTSGYTQYF
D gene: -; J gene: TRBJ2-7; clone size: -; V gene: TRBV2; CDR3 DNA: TGTGCCAGCAGTGGTTTAATAGGGACCTACGAGCAGTACTTC; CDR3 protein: CASSGLIGTYEQYF
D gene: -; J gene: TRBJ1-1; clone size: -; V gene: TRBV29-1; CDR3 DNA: TGCAGCGTTCATGTTCGGGGCCCCGACACTGAAGCTTTCTTT; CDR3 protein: CSVHVRGPDTEAFF
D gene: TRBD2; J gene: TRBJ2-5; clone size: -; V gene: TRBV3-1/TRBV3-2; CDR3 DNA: TGTGCCAGCAGCCAAGAGGGATGGGGTAGACTAGCGGGGGACAAAGAGACCCAGTACTTC; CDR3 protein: CASSQEGWGRLAGDKETQYF
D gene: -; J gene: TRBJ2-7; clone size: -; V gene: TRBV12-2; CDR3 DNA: TGTGCAAGTCGCTTAGGCAGGGGTTACGAGCAGTACTTC; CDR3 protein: CASRLGRGYEQYF
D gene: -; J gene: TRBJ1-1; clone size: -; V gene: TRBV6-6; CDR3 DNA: TGTGCCAGCAGTTACGGGAGGGGCCTAAACACTGAAGCTTTCTTT; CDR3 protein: CASSYGRGLNTEAFF
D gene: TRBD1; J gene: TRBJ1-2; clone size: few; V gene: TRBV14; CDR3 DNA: TGTGCCAGCAGCCCTACCGGGACAGCGGGGTTCGGCTACACCTTC; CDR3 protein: CASSPTGTAGFGYTF
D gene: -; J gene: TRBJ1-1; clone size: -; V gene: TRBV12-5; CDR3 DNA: TGTGCTAGTGGTTTGGGCTGGGAAGCTTTCTTT; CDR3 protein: CASGLGWEAFF
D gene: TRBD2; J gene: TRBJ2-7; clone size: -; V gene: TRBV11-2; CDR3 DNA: TGTGCCAGCAGCTTAACCGGGGGGTACGAGCAGTACTTC; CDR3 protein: CASSLTGGYEQYF
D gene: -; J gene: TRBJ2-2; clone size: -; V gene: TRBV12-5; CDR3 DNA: TGTGCTAGTGGCATCACACCGGAGCTGTTTTTT; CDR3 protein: CASGITPELFF
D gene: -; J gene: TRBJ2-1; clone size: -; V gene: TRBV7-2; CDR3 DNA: TGTGCCAGCAGCTGGTCGGGGTACAATGAGCAGTTCTTC; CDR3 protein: CASSWSGYNEQFF
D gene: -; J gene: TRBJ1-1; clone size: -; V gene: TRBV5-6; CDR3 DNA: TGTGCCAGCACCAACCGGGGCCCGAACACTGAAGCTTTCTTT; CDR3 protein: CASTNRGPNTEAFF
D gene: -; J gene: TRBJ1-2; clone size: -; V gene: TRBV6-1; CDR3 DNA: TGTGCCAGCAGTGAACGTCAGTTAGGCTACACCTTC; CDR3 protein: CASSERQLGYTF
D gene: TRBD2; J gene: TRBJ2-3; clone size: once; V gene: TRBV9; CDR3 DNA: TGTGCCAGCAGCCCTCCCCCCGGGACTAGCGGGAACAGCACAGATACGCAGTATTTT; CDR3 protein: CASSPPPGTSGNSTDTQYF
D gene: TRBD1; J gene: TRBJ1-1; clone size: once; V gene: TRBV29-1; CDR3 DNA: TGCAGCGTTGGCCGTGGGACAGCGAACACTGAAGCTTTCTTT; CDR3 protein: CSVGRGTANTEAFF
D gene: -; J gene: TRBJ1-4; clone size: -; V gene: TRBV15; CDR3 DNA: TGTGCCACCAGCAGAGATCGAGGGTTCGGTGAAAAACTGTTTTTT; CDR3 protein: CATSRDRGFGEKLFF
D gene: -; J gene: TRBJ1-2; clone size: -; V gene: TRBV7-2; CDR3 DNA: TGTGCCAGCAGCGACAACATAGGGACGACGAACTATGGCTACACCTTC; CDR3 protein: CASSDNIGTTNYGYTF
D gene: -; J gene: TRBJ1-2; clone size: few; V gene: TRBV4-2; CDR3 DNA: TGTGCCAGCAGCCAAGGGGGGGCTTTTTATAACTATGGCTACACCTTC; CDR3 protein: CASSQGGAFYNYGYTF
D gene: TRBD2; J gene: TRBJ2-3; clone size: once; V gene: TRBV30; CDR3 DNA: TGTGCCTTCGGAGCTAGCGGGGCAAGCACAGATACGCAGTATTTT; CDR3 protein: CAFGASGASTDTQYF
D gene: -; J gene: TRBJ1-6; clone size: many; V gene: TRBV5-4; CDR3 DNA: TGTGCCAGCAGCTTGCGGGTGAACAATTCACCCCTCCACTTT; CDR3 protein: CASSLRVNNSPLHF
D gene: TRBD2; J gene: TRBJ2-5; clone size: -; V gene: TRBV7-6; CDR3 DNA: TGTGCCAGCAGCTTAGGTGCTAGCGGCCAAGAGACCCAGTACTTC; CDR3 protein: CASSLGASGQETQYF
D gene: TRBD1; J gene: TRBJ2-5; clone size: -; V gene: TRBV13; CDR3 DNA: TGTGCCAGCAGCTTAGGGGGACAGGGGAGGGAGACCCAGTACTTC; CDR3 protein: CASSLGGQGRETQYF
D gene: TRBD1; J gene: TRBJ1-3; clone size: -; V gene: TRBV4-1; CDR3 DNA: TGCGCCAGCAGCCAAGCGGACAGGGCGACGGGAAACACCATATATTTT; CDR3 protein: CASSQADRATGNTIYF
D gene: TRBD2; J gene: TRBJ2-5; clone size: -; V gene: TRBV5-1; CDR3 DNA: TGCGCCAGCAGCCTAGGGACTAGCGGGGGCCGGGAAGAGACCCAGTACTTC; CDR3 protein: CASSLGTSGGREETQYF
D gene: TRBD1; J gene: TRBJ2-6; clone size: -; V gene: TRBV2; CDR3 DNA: TGTGCCAGCAGTCCGACCGACAGGGCCGGGGCCAACGTCCTGACTTTC; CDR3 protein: CASSPTDRAGANVLTF
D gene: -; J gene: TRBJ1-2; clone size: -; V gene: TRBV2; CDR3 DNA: TGTGCCAGCACTTTGGTGGACAGATCCTATGGCTACACCTTC; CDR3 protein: CASTLVDRSYGYTF
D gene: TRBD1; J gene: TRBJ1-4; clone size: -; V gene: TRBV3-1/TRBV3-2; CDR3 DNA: TGTGCCAGCAGCTCACCCGGGACAGGGAATGAAAAACTGTTTTTT; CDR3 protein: CASSSPGTGNEKLFF
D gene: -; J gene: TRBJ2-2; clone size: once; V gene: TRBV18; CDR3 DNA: TGTGCCAGCTCACCCTTGGTAGCGAACACCGGGGAGCTGTTTTTT; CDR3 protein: CASSPLVANTGELFF
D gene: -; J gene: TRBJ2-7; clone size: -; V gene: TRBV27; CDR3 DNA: TGTGCCAGCAGTTTATCGGCAGGGAAGGTATACGAGCAGTACTTC; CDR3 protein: CASSLSAGKVYEQYF
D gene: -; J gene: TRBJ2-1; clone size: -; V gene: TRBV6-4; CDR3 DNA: TGTGCCAGCAGTGACTCGGAGGGGGTCGCCTACAATGAGCAGTTCTTC; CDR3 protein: CASSDSEGVAYNEQFF